This T cell receptor (beta chain) was obtained from a study of blood T cell repertoires in COVID-19. Study-wide context: Collection of acute and convalescent COVID-19 samples took place in the United States, Italy and Spain.

Original processing notes: Scientists estimated how many nucleated cells there were by amplifying reference gene primers. Produced via immunoSEQ multiplex PCR; TCRdb's table is partial and in-frame only. That table furnishes V, J and clone size, whereas the DNA furnished D and trimming. The sample includes some 220,000 clones, roughly 90% of them seen just once. Participants were aged about 18 to 100 years from more than 20 US areas. Cohorts were assigned according to the clinical history that participants reported. The V segment lost 1 base and the J segment 12 bases; nucleotides outside the gene matches: 16. This CDR3 spans 17 amino acids. CDR1 is LGHNA and CDR2 is YNFKEQ in the germline V gene.

This chain links TRBV4-2 with TRBJ2-1, with 9 bases aligning to TRBD2. Sequencing input: PBMCs or T cells enriched from blood (not recorded which). This TCR was recovered from a woman in her thirties or forties with acute COVID-19. CDR3 sequence: CASSQGQAGGPTGGQFF. In nucleotides, the CDR3 is TGTGCCAGCAGCCAAGGACAAGCGGGGGGCCCAACGGGAGGGCAGTTCTTC.